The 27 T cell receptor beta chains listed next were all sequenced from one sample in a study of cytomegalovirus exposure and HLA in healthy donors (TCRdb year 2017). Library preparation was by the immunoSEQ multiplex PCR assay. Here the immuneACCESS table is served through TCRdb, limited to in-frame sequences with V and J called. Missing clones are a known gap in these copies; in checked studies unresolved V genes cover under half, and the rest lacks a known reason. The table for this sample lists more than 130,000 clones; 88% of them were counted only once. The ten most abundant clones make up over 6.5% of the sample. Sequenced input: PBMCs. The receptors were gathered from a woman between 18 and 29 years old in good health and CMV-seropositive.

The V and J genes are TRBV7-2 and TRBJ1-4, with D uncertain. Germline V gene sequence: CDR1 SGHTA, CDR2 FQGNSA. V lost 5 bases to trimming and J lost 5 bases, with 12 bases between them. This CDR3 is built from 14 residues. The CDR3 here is CASSRSLQNEKLFF. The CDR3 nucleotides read TGTGCCAGCAGCCGAAGCCTACAGAATGAAAAACTGTTTTTT.

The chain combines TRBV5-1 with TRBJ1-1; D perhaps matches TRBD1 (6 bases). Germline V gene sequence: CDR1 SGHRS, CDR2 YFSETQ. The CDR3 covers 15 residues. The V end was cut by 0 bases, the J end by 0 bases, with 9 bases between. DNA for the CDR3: TGCGCCAGCAGCTTGGGTTGGGGGCTGAACACTGAAGCTTTCTTT. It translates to CASSLGWGLNTEAFF.

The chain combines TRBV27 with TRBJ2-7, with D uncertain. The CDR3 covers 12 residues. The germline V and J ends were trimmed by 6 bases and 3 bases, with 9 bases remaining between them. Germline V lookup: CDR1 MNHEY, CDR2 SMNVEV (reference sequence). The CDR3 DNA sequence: TGTGCCAGCAGCCCCTCCGGCTACGAGCAGTACTTC. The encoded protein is CASSPSGYEQYF.

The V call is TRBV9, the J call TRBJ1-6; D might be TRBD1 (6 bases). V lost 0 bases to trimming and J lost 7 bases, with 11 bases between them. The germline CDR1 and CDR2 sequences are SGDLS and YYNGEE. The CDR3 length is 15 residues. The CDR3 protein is CASSVETGWNSPLHF. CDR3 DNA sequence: TGTGCCAGCAGCGTAGAAACAGGGTGGAATTCACCCCTCCACTTT.

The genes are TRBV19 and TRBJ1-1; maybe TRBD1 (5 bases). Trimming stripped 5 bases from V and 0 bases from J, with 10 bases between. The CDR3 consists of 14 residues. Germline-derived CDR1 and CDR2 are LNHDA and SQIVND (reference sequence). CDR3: CASSQGFMNTEAFF. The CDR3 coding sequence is TGTGCCAGTAGTCAGGGTTTCATGAACACTGAAGCTTTCTTT.

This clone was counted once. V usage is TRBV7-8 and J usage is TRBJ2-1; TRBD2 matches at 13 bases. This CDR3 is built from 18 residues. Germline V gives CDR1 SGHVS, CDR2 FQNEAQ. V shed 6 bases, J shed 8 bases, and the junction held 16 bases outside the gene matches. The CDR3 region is CASRLARSLAGGPHEQFF. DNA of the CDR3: TGTGCCAGCAGACTGGCGCGATCACTAGCGGGGGGGCCGCATGAGCAGTTCTTC.

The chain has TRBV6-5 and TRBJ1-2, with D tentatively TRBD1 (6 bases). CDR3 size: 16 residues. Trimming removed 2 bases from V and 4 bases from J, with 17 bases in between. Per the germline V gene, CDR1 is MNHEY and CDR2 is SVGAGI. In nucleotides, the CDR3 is TGTGCCAGCAGTTACACAATACAGGGCCCCCTCTATGGCTACACCTTC. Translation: CASSYTIQGPLYGYTF.

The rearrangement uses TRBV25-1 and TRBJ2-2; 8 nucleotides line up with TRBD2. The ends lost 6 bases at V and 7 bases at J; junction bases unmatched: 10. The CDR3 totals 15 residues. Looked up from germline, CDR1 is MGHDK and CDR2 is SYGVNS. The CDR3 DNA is TGTGCCAGCAGCCCCTCTAGCGGGCCCGGCGGGGAGCTGTTTTTT. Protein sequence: CASSPSSGPGGELFF.

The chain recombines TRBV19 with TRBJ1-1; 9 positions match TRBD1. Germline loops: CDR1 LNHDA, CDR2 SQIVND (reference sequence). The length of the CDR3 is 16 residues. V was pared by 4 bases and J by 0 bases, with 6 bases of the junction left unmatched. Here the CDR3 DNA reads TGTGCCAGTAGTACGCGGACAGGGGCAATGAACACTGAAGCTTTCTTT. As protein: CASSTRTGAMNTEAFF.

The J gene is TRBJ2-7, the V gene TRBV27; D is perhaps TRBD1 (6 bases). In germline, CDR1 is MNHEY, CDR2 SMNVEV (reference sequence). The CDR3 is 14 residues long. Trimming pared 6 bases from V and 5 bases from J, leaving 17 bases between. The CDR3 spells CASRHLSDSNEQYF. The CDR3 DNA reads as TGTGCCAGCAGACACCTATCGGACAGCAACGAGCAGTACTTC.

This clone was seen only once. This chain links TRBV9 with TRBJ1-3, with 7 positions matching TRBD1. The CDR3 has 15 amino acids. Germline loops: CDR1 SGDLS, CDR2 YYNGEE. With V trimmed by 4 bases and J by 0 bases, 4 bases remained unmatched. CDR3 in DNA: TGTGCCAGCAGCCCCCAGGGGGTCTCTGGAAACACCATATATTTT. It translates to CASSPQGVSGNTIYF.

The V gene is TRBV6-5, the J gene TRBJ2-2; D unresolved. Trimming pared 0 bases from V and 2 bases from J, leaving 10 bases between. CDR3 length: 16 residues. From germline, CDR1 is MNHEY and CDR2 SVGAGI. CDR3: CASSYSMGSNTGELFF. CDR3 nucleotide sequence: TGTGCCAGCAGTTACTCAATGGGCAGCAACACCGGGGAGCTGTTTTTT.

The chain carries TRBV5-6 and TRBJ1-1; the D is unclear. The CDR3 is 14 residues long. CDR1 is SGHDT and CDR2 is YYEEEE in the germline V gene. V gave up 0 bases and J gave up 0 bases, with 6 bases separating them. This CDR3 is CASSLDSMNTEAFF. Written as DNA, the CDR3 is TGTGCCAGCAGCTTGGACTCGATGAACACTGAAGCTTTCTTT.

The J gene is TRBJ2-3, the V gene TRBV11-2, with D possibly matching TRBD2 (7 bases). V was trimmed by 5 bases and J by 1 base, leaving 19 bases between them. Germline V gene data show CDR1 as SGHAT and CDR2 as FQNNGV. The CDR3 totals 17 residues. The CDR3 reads CASSLIGGLYGTDTQYF. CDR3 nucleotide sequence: TGTGCCAGCAGCCTTATCGGGGGGCTTTACGGCACAGATACGCAGTATTTT.

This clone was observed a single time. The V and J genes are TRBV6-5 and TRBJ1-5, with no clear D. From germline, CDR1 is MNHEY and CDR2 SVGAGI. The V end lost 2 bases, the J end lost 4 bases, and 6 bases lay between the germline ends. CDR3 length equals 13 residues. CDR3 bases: TGTGCCAGCAGTTACGGCAGAAATCAGCCCCAGCATTTT. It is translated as CASSYGRNQPQHF.

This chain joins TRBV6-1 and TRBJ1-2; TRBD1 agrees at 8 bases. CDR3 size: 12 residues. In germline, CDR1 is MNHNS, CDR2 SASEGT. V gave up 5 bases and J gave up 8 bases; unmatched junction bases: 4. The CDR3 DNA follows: TGTGCCAGCAGTAAACAGGGGGTGGGCTACACCTTC. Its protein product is CASSKQGVGYTF.

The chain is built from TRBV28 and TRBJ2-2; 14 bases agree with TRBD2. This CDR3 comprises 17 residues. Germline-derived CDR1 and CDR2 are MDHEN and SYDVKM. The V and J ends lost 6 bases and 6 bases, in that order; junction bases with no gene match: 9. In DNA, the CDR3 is TGTGCCAGCAGACTTCCCGGGACTAGCGGGAGCCCCGGGGAGCTGTTTTTT. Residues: CASRLPGTSGSPGELFF.

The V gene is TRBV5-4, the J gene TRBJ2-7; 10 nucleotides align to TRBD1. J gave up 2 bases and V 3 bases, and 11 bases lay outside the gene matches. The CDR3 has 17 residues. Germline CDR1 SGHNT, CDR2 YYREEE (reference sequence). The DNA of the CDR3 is TGTGCCAGCAGCTGGACAGGGGGAAGGATCGGACCCTACGAGCAGTACTTC. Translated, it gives CASSWTGGRIGPYEQYF. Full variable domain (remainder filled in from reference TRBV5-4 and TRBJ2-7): ETGVTQSPTHLIKTRGQQVTLRCSSQSGHNTVSWYQQALGQGPQFIFQYYREEENGRGNFPPRFSGLQFPNYSSELNVNALELDDSALYLCASSWTGGRIGPYEQYFGPGTRLTVT.

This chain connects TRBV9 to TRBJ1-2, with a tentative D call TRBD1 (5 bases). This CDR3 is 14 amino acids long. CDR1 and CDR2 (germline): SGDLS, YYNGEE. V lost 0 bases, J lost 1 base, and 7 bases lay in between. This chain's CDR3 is CASSVGRGNYGYTF. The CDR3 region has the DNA TGTGCCAGCAGCGTAGGTAGGGGTAACTATGGCTACACCTTC.

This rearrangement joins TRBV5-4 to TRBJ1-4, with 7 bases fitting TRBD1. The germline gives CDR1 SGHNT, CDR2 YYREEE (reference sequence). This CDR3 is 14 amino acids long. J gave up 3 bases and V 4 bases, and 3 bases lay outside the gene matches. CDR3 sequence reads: CASSNRGPNEKLFF. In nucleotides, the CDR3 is TGTGCCAGCAGCAACAGGGGTCCTAATGAAAAACTGTTTTTT.

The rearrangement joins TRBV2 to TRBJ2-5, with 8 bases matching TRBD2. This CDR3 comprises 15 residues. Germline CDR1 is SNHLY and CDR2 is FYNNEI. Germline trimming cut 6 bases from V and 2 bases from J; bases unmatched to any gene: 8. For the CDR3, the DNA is TGTGCCAGCAGGGCCTTTCCGGGGGGGCAAGAGACCCAGTACTTC. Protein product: CASRAFPGGQETQYF.

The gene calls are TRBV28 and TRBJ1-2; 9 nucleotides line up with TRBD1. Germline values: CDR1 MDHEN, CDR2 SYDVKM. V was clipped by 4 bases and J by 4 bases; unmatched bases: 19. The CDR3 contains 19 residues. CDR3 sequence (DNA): TGTGCCAGCAGTTCGTTATTACAGGGGGCAAAAGGTATCTTCTATGGCTACACCTTC. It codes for CASSSLLQGAKGIFYGYTF.

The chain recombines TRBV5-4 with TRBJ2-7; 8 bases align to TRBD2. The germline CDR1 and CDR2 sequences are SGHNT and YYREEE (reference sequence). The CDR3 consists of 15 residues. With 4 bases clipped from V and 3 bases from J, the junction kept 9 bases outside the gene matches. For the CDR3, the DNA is TGTGCCAGCAGCCGAAAGGAGAGCGGGAGCTACGAGCAGTACTTC. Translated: CASSRKESGSYEQYF.

The CDR3 loop reads CASSLWAGGGLNTEAFF. The CDR3 DNA is TGTGCCAGCAGCTTATGGGCAGGGGGAGGATTGAACACTGAAGCTTTCTTT. The rearrangement joins TRBV7-3 to TRBJ1-1; 7 nucleotides agree with TRBD1. The CDR3 runs to 17 residues. Germline lookup yields CDR1 SGHTA and CDR2 FQGTGA. V shed 2 bases, J shed 0 bases, and the junction held 9 bases outside the gene matches.

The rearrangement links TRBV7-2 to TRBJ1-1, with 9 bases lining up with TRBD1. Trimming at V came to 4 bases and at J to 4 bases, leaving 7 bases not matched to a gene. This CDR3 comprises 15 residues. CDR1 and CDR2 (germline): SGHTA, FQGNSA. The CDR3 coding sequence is TGTGCCAGCAGCTCGGGACAGGGAAGGCGCACTGAAGCTTTCTTT. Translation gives CASSSGQGRRTEAFF.

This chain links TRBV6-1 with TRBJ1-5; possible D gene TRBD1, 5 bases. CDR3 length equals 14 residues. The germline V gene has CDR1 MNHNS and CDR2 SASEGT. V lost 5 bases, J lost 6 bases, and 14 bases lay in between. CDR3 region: CASSFRPDSQPQHF. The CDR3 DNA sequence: TGTGCCAGCAGTTTTAGACCCGACAGTCAGCCCCAGCATTTT.

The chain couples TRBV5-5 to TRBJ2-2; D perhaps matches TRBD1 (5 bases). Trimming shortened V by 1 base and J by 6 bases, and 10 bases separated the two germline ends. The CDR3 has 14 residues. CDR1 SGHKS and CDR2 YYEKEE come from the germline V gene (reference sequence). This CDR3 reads CASSLTGTAGELFF. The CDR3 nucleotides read TGTGCCAGCAGCTTGACAGGCACGGCCGGGGAGCTGTTTTTT.